This TCR beta chain originates from a study of early T cells in non-severe SARS-CoV-2 infection. Across the study: Sequencing of unsorted whole blood was done on bulk RNA, leaving chains unpaired. Study-level points and caveats: CD4 and private specificities were missed by VDJdb matching, which favored anti-spike CD8 responses.

Unique molecular identifiers tagged individual cDNA molecules. MiXCR, run by TCRdb on the 5' RACE reads, gives a single entry per CDR3 protein. Of fewer than 55,000 distinct CDR3 sequences in the sample, around 9.1% were seen once. The V end was cut by 8 bases, the J end by 6 bases, with 11 bases between. The CDR3 runs 12 residues. In germline, CDR1 is SNHLY, CDR2 FYNNEI. Concerning this clonotype itself: Antigen: not known.

The rearrangement joins TRBV2 to TRBJ2-1; D tentatively fits TRBD1 or TRBD2 (5 bases each). This sequence was found in an adult who was a healthcare worker with PCR-confirmed SARS-CoV-2 infection or an uninfected control (not recorded which). Sequencing was done on a sample of whole blood. CDR3 amino acids: CASEAGSNEQFF. In DNA, the CDR3 is TGTGCCAGCGAGGCAGGGAGCAATGAGCAGTTCTTC.